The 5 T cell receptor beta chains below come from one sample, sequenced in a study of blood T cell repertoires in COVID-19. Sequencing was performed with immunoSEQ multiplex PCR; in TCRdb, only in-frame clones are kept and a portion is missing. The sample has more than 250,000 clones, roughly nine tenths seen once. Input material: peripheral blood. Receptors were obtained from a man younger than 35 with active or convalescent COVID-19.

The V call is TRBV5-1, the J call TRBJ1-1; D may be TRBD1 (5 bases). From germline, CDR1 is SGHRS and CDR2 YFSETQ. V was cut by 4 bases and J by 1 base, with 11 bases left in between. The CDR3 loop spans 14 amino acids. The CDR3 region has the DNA TGCGCCAGCAGCCCGTACGGGGGGAACACTGAAGCTTTCTTT. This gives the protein CASSPYGGNTEAFF.

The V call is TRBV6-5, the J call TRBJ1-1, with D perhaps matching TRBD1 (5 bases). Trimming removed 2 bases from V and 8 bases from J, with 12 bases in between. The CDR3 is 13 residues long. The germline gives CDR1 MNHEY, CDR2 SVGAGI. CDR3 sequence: CASSYGRGWEAFF. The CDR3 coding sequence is TGTGCCAGCAGTTACGGGCGGGGCTGGGAAGCTTTCTTT.

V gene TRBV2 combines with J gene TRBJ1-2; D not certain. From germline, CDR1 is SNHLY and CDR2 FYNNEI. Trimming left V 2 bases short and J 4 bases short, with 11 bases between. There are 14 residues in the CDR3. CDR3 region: CASSESGLFYGYTF. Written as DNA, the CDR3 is TGTGCCAGCAGTGAAAGCGGACTGTTCTATGGCTACACCTTC.

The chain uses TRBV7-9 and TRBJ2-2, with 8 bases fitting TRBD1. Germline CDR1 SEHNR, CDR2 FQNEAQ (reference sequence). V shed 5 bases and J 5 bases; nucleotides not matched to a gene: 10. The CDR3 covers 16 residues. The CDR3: CASSPGGTGRTGELFF. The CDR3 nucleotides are TGTGCCAGCAGCCCCGGTGGGACAGGTCGGACCGGGGAGCTGTTTTTT.

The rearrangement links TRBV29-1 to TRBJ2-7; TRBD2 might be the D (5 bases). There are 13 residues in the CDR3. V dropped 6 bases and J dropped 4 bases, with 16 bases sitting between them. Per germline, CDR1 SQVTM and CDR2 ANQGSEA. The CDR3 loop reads CSVQTTEGYEQYF. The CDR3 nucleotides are TGCAGCGTACAGACTACAGAAGGTTACGAGCAGTACTTC.